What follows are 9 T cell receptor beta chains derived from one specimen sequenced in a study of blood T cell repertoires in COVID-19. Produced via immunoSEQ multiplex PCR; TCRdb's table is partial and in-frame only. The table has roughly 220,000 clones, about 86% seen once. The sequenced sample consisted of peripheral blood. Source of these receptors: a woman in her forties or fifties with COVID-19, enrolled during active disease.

CDR3 loop: CASSFGQGRSPQHF. CDR3 bases: TGTGCCAGCAGCTTCGGACAGGGCCGATCGCCCCAGCATTTT. The genes are TRBV13 and TRBJ1-5; 8 bases are a match to TRBD1. Germline V gives CDR1 PRHDT, CDR2 FYEKMQ (reference sequence). There are 14 residues in the CDR3. The J segment lost 9 bases and the V segment lost 3 bases, leaving 7 bases of the junction unmatched.

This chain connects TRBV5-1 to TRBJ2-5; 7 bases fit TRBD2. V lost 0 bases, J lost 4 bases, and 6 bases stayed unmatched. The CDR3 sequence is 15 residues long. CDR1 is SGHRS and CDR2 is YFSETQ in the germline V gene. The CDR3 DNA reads TGCGCCAGCAGCTTGGGAGGAAGGGAGGGAGAGACCCAGTACTTC. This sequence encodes CASSLGGREGETQYF.

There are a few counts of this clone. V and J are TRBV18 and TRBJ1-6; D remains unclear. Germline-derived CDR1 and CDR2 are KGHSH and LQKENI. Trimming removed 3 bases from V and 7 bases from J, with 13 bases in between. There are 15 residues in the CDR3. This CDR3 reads CASSPRSTGNSPLHF. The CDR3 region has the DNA TGTGCCAGCTCACCGAGGAGTACTGGCAATTCACCCCTCCACTTT.

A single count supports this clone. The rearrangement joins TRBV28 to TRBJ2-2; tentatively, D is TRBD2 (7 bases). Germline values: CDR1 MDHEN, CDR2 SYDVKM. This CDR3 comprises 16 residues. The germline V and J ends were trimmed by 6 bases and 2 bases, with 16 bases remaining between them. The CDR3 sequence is CASSRRGADNTGELFF. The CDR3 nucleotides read TGTGCCAGCAGCCGTCGGGGGGCAGACAACACCGGGGAGCTGTTTTTT. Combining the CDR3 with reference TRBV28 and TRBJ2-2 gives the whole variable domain DVKVTQSSRYLVKRTGEKVFLECVQDMDHENMFWYRQDPGLGLRLIYFSYDVKMKEKGDIPEGYSVSREKKERFSLILESASTNQTSMYLCASSRRGADNTGELFFGEGSRLTVL.

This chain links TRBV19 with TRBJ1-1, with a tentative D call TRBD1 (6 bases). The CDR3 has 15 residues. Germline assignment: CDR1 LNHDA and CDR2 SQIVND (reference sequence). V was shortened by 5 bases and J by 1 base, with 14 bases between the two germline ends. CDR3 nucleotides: TGTGCCAGTAGTCAACAGGGAAGTCGGAACACTGAAGCTTTCTTT. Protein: CASSQQGSRNTEAFF. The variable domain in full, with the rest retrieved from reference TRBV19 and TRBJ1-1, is DGGITQSPKYLFRKEGQNVTLSCEQNLNHDAMYWYRQDPGQGLRLIYYSQIVNDFQKGDIAEGYSVSREKKESFPLTVTSAQKNPTAFYLCASSQQGSRNTEAFFGQGTRLTVV.

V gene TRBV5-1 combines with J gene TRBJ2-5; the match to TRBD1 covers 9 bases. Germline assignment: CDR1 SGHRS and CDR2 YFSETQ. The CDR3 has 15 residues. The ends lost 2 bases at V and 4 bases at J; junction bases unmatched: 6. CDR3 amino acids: CASSFTGQGPETQYF. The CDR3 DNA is TGCGCCAGCAGCTTCACGGGACAGGGCCCAGAGACCCAGTACTTC.

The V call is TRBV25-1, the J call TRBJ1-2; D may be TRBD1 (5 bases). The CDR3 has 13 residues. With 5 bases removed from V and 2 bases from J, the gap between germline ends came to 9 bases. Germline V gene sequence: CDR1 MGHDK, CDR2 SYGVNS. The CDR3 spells CASSQGVNYGYTF. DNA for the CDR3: TGTGCCAGCAGTCAAGGGGTAAACTATGGCTACACCTTC.

Written as DNA, the CDR3 is TGTGCCAGCAGCTTAACGGGGGGCGGTTGGAAGAAGCAGTTCTTC. Protein sequence: CASSLTGGGWKKQFF. The chain couples TRBV11-2 to TRBJ2-1, with a possible D match to TRBD2 (7 bases). The V gene's germline CDR1 is SGHAT and CDR2 FQNNGV. The V end was cut by 2 bases, the J end by 11 bases, with 19 bases between. CDR3 length: 15 amino acids.

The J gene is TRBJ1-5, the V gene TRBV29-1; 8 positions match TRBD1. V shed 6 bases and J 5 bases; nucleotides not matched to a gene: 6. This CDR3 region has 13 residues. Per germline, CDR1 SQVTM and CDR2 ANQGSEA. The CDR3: CSVGQGRDQPQHF. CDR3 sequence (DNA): TGCAGCGTAGGACAGGGTAGGGATCAGCCCCAGCATTTT.